This entry lists 5 T cell receptor beta chains sequenced from one sample in a study of T cell responses to AZD1222 COVID-19 vaccine. Assay used: immunoSEQ multiplex PCR; TCRdb lists only in-frame clones, some missing. This table has under 95,000 clones, roughly 90% appearing once. The starting material was peripheral blood, obtained 28 days after the second AZD1222 dose. Receptors were obtained from an adult who received the AZD1222 COVID-19 vaccine.

The chain uses TRBV4-2 and TRBJ2-3; the match to TRBD2 covers 7 bases. V gave up 1 base and J gave up 6 bases; unmatched junction bases: 7. CDR1 LGHNA and CDR2 YNFKEQ come from the germline V gene. The CDR3 consists of 15 residues. The CDR3 here is CASSQVGAGGDTQYF. The CDR3 nucleotides are TGTGCCAGCAGCCAAGTGGGTGCCGGGGGGGATACGCAGTATTTT.

This rearrangement joins TRBV5-5 to TRBJ2-5; 7 nucleotides match TRBD2. The CDR3 is 15 residues long. Germline assignment: CDR1 SGHKS and CDR2 YYEKEE (reference sequence). The junction had 5 bases not matched to a gene; V was cut back by 1 base and J by 2 bases. For the CDR3, the DNA is TGTGCCAGCAGCTTGCGCGGGGGAACACAAGAGACCCAGTACTTC. Amino acids: CASSLRGGTQETQYF.

V is TRBV5-1 and J is TRBJ1-3; D remains ambiguous. Trimming stripped 0 bases from V and 0 bases from J, with 7 bases between. CDR3 length: 15 amino acids. The germline gives CDR1 SGHRS, CDR2 YFSETQ. In DNA form, the CDR3 reads TGCGCCAGCAGCTTGGTGGGAAGCTCTGGAAACACCATATATTTT. Translated: CASSLVGSSGNTIYF.

The V call is TRBV4-2, the J call TRBJ2-3; D is possibly TRBD2 (5 bases). Trimming removed 4 bases from V and 5 bases from J, with 16 bases in between. The CDR3 runs 15 residues. Germline CDR1 LGHNA, CDR2 YNFKEQ. This CDR3 reads CASSRGGLLGDTQYF. CDR3 in DNA: TGTGCCAGCAGCCGTGGAGGACTGTTGGGAGATACGCAGTATTTT.

The chain combines TRBV20-1 with TRBJ1-2; D gene uncertain. The CDR3 runs to 8 residues. V lost 8 bases to trimming and J lost 7 bases, with 5 bases between them. Looked up from germline, CDR1 is DFQATT and CDR2 is SNEGSKA (reference sequence). The CDR3 DNA is TGCAGTACCCCTGGCTACACCTTC. This sequence encodes CSTPGYTF.